The 17 T cell receptor beta chains presented below share a single source sample, sequenced in a study of OX40 agonist ivuxolimab in advanced cancers. TCRdb's table, derived via immunoSEQ multiplex PCR, lists solely in-frame clones and lacks some. This table holds about 28,000 clones, approximately 88% found once. The material sequenced was CD4+ or CD8+ T cells sorted from blood, taken in a trial of the OX40 agonist ivuxolimab. All receptors derive from an adult with an advanced solid tumor such as melanoma, head and neck, liver or kidney cancer.

The rearrangement joins TRBV9 to TRBJ2-2; the D gene could be TRBD1 or TRBD2 (5 bases each). The V end lost 4 bases, the J end lost 1 base, and 11 bases lay between the germline ends. Per the germline V gene, CDR1 is SGDLS and CDR2 is YYNGEE. The CDR3 has 15 amino acids. The CDR3 protein is CASSTRDLNTGELFF. The CDR3 DNA sequence: TGTGCCAGCAGCACGAGGGACCTGAACACCGGGGAGCTGTTTTTT.

The chain recombines TRBV5-5 with TRBJ2-2, with 12 nucleotides matching TRBD2. CDR3 length equals 16 residues. Germline CDR1 reads SGHKS; CDR2 reads YYEKEE (reference sequence). Trimming took 4 bases from V and 3 from J; bases not matched to a gene: 4. The CDR3 loop is CASSTLAGGHTGELFF. The CDR3 bases are TGTGCCAGCAGCACCCTAGCGGGGGGGCACACCGGGGAGCTGTTTTTT. Complete variable domain (other parts from reference TRBV5-5 and TRBJ2-2): DAGVTQSPTHLIKTRGQQVTLRCSPISGHKSVSWYQQVLGQGPQFIFQYYEKEERGRGNFPDRFSARQFPNYSSELNVNALLLGDSALYLCASSTLAGGHTGELFFGEGSRLTVL.

This chain uses TRBV1 with TRBJ1-5; the D segment call TRBD1 is taken from the table without a DNA check. TRBV1 counts as a pseudogene. The CDR3 has 19 residues. Here the CDR3 reads CTSSQGPTNPGTVRQPQHF. The CDR3 DNA reads as TGCACCAGCAGCCAAGGACCTACCAATCCCGGGACAGTAAGACAGCCCCAGCATTTT.

This chain uses TRBV7-3 with TRBJ2-1; 10 bases are a match to TRBD2. CDR1 is SGHTA and CDR2 is FQGTGA in the germline V gene. The CDR3 loop spans 14 amino acids. Trimming removed 7 bases from V and 5 bases from J; junction bases left unmatched: 5. The CDR3 bases are TGTGCCAGCAAGGCGGGACTAGCGAACAATGAGCAGTTCTTC. The encoded protein is CASKAGLANNEQFF.

The chain joins TRBV7-9 to TRBJ2-3; 11 positions agree with TRBD2. Trimming cost V 1 base and J 0 bases; bases outside gene matches: 9. Germline V lookup: CDR1 SEHNR, CDR2 FQNEAQ (reference sequence). The CDR3 length is 19 residues. The CDR3 reads CASSLVVLAGGTSTDTQYF. As DNA, the CDR3 is TGTGCCAGCAGCTTAGTCGTCCTAGCGGGAGGTACTAGCACAGATACGCAGTATTTT.

The chain couples TRBV9 to TRBJ2-1, with a tentative D call TRBD1 (6 bases). V lost 4 bases and J lost 4, with 12 bases in between. The CDR3 loop spans 14 amino acids. From germline, CDR1 is SGDLS and CDR2 YYNGEE. This chain's CDR3 is CASSSDSRYNEQFF. In DNA, the CDR3 is TGTGCCAGCAGCTCGGACAGTAGGTACAATGAGCAGTTCTTC.

Sample share makes this clone medium-sized. This CDR3 is also generated by other DNA sequences in the sample. The chain links TRBV2 to TRBJ1-1; 7 nucleotides line up with TRBD1. Germline CDR1 is SNHLY and CDR2 is FYNNEI. The CDR3 covers 10 residues. The V segment lost 8 bases and the J segment 11 bases; nucleotides outside the gene matches: 5. The CDR3 reads CASLGGHAFF. CDR3 sequence (DNA): TGTGCCAGCTTAGGGGGCCATGCTTTCTTT.

V and J are TRBV27 and TRBJ2-7; D remains unclear. The CDR3 has 14 residues. The germline V and J ends were trimmed by 2 bases and 4 bases, with 12 bases remaining between them. Germline V gives CDR1 MNHEY, CDR2 SMNVEV (reference sequence). The CDR3: CASSLMGYGYEQYF. The DNA of the CDR3 is TGTGCCAGCAGTTTAATGGGGTACGGGTACGAGCAGTACTTC.

Points on this clone: Other DNA sequences in this specimen translate into the identical CDR3. The chain uses TRBV13 and TRBJ2-7; a weak D match, TRBD1 (5 bases). In germline, CDR1 is PRHDT, CDR2 FYEKMQ (reference sequence). The CDR3 covers 13 residues. Between the trimmed V and J ends, which lost 0 bases and 2 bases, there was a span of 5 bases. CDR3 amino acids: CASSLGRAYEQYF. CDR3 DNA sequence: TGTGCCAGCAGCTTAGGCAGGGCCTACGAGCAGTACTTC.

The chain recombines TRBV27 with TRBJ1-1; 8 bases map to TRBD1. Germline V gene sequence: CDR1 MNHEY, CDR2 SMNVEV (reference sequence). V lost 4 bases and J lost 6; bases outside the gene matches: 7. This CDR3 comprises 14 residues. CDR3 sequence: CASSYDRGGSEAFF. The CDR3, as DNA: TGTGCCAGCAGTTACGACAGGGGAGGCTCTGAAGCTTTCTTT.

V gene TRBV2 combines with J gene TRBJ2-3, with 8 bases aligning to TRBD2. CDR1 and CDR2 (germline): SNHLY, FYNNEI. Trimming at V came to 8 bases and at J to 0 bases, leaving 7 bases not matched to a gene. The CDR3 is 15 amino acids. CDR3 nucleotides: TGTGCCAGCGAGAAAAGCGGGAGCAGCACAGATACGCAGTATTTT. It is translated as CASEKSGSSTDTQYF.

V is TRBV27 and J is TRBJ1-1; D possibly corresponds to TRBD1 (6 bases). Germline assignment: CDR1 MNHEY and CDR2 SMNVEV (reference sequence). V was shortened by 5 bases and J by 4 bases, with 26 bases between the two germline ends. This CDR3 spans 18 amino acids. The CDR3 bases are TGTGCCAGCAGTCACCCTCACGAGGTTTGGACAGTGGGCACTGAAGCTTTCTTT. Its protein product is CASSHPHEVWTVGTEAFF.

The V call is TRBV5-1, the J call TRBJ2-7; the match to TRBD2 covers 9 bases. This CDR3 is built from 15 residues. With V trimmed by 4 bases and J by 7 bases, 12 bases remained unmatched. Germline CDR1 reads SGHRS; CDR2 reads YFSETQ. This CDR3 is CASSPESSGSREQYF. The CDR3 coding sequence is TGCGCCAGCAGCCCCGAGAGTAGCGGGAGTCGAGAGCAGTACTTC.

The CDR3 here is CASYGRETQYF. The CDR3 DNA follows: TGTGCCAGCTACGGGCGGGAGACCCAGTACTTC. V is TRBV25-1 and J is TRBJ2-5; D is ambiguous. The CDR3 extends over 11 amino acids. Trimming cost V 8 bases and J 5 bases, with 9 bases left between them. Germline V CDR1 and CDR2: MGHDK, SYGVNS. Filled out from reference TRBV25-1 and TRBJ2-5, the complete variable domain reads EADIYQTPRYLVIGTGKKITLECSQTMGHDKMYWYQQDPGMELHLIHYSYGVNSTEKGDLSSESTVSRIRTEHFPLTLESARPSHTSQYLCASYGRETQYFGPGTRLLVL.

The chain links TRBV7-3 to TRBJ2-2; D might be TRBD2 (5 bases). V lost 1 base to trimming and J lost 6 bases, with 12 bases between them. Germline assignment: CDR1 SGHTA and CDR2 FQGTGA. The CDR3 spans 15 residues. The CDR3 DNA is TGTGCCAGCAGCTTAAAAAGGGCGGAGGCCGGGGAGCTGTTTTTT. Its protein is CASSLKRAEAGELFF.

The rearrangement links TRBV29-1 to TRBJ1-2; 7 bases align to TRBD1. The V gene's germline CDR1 is SQVTM and CDR2 ANQGSEA. The CDR3 extends over 12 amino acids. V was clipped by 5 bases and J by 4 bases; unmatched bases: 4. Here the CDR3 DNA reads TGCAGCGTTAGGGGGCGCGTCTATGGCTACACCTTC. Translation: CSVRGRVYGYTF.

The rearrangement uses TRBV15 and TRBJ1-4; 8 bases line up with TRBD1. This CDR3 comprises 17 residues. J lost 7 bases, V lost 2 bases, and 12 bases had no gene match. Looked up from germline, CDR1 is LNHNV and CDR2 is YYDKDF (reference sequence). The CDR3 DNA is TGTGCCACCAGCAGACCCCTCGGACAGGGAGGGGGTGAAAAACTGTTTTTT. It translates to CATSRPLGQGGGEKLFF.